This is a list of T cell receptor beta chains from one sample in a study of cytomegalovirus exposure and HLA in healthy donors. Profiling relied on immunoSEQ multiplex PCR, and the TCRdb table lists in-frame clones only, not all of them. This table has some 190,000 clones, around nine tenths appearing once. Sample: PBMCs. The receptor set was obtained from a man aged 25-45 years in good health and CMV-seropositive. The CDR3 runs from the conserved cysteine through the conserved F or W. D genes are given only for firm matches. Some rows mark clone size as missing; the rest say once, few, many or name a class of expanded clone.

15	TRBV15	.	.	TRBJ2-7	TGTGCCACCAGCAGAGTGTCCAGGGCCATCTACGAGCAGTACTTC	CATSRVSRAIYEQYF
19	TRBV4-1	TRBD1	.	TRBJ1-6	TGCGCCAGCAGCCAAGTTGGGACAGGGGCCTGGAGTAGGAATTCACCCCTCCACTTT	CASSQVGTGAWSRNSPLHF
14	TRBV6-5	.	once	TRBJ1-6	TGTGCCAGCAGTCCAGGGGACATTAATTCACCCCTCCACTTT	CASSPGDINSPLHF
15	TRBV7-6	.	.	TRBJ1-6	TGTGCCAGCAGCTTCAGGGACTCCTATAATTCACCCCTCCACTTT	CASSFRDSYNSPLHF
11	TRBV21-1	.	few	TRBJ2-7	TGTGCCAGCAGCGGACGGGAGCCCCGGTACTTC	CASSGREPRYF
16	TRBV5-1	TRBD1	.	TRBJ1-2	TGCGCCAGCAGCGGGACAGGGTCCCCTTTAGTCAGCGGCTACACCTTC	CASSGTGSPLVSGYTF
16	TRBV4-1	.	.	TRBJ1-1	TGCGCCAGCAGCCAAGAAAGAGCGGCGGGGGAGACTGAAGCTTTCTTT	CASSQERAAGETEAFF
14	TRBV6-1	TRBD2	.	TRBJ2-1	TGTGCCAGCAGTGAACAGACTAGCGGAGTGACCCAGTTCTTC	CASSEQTSGVTQFF
14	TRBV6-4	.	.	TRBJ2-2	TGTGCCAGCAGAGGGTTACAGAACACCGGGGAGCTGTTTTTT	CASRGLQNTGELFF
14	TRBV19	TRBD1	few	TRBJ2-1	TGTGCCAGTAGTATTGGACAGGGGGCCGATGAGCAGTTCTTC	CASSIGQGADEQFF
14	TRBV9	.	.	TRBJ1-1	TGTGCCAGCAGCGTGGGGCTCGGGGCCACTGAAGCTTTCTTT	CASSVGLGATEAFF
17	TRBV4-1	.	.	TRBJ1-2	TGCGCCAGCAGCCAAGACGAGTTGGCCAGGGGAGTCCATGGCTACACCTTC	CASSQDELARGVHGYTF
16	TRBV19	TRBD1	.	TRBJ2-2	TGTGCCAGTAGTGGGGGCGCGGACAGGGGAACTGGGGAGCTGTTTTTT	CASSGGADRGTGELFF
16	TRBV19	.	.	TRBJ1-5	TGTGCCAGTAGTACTTCATCGGACCCGGGGGGACAGCCCCAGCATTTT	CASSTSSDPGGQPQHF